Listed below are T cell receptor beta chains from one sample, sequenced in a study of siplizumab effects on memory and regulatory T cells. Assay: immunoSEQ multiplex PCR; the TCRdb copy retains only in-frame clones and omits some. The data show tens of thousands of clones, approximately 88% seen once. Sequenced input: Tregs sorted from blood. These receptors were taken from a human donor in good health. Both conserved end residues are part of each CDR3. The D gene is left open where the match is weak. Part of the rows lack a size; the others show once, few, many or a class for expanded clones.

size	D	J	V	DNA	CDR3
.	.	TRBJ2-3	TRBV4-3	TGCGCCAGCAGCCGGGGCACAGATACGCAGTATTTT	CASSRGTDTQYF
.	.	TRBJ2-7	TRBV5-4	TGTGCCAGCAGCTTCCAGGGCTACGAGCAGTACTTC	CASSFQGYEQYF
.	.	TRBJ2-5	TRBV2	TGTGCCAGCGGATACGGGGGCGGAGAGACCCAGTACTTC	CASGYGGGETQYF
.	.	TRBJ1-3	TRBV7-9	TGTGCCAGCAGCTGGGGTCTCCCCCGGCAGGGAAACACCATATATTTT	CASSWGLPRQGNTIYF
.	TRBD1	TRBJ1-1	TRBV7-2	TGTGCCAGCAGCTTAGCAGGACAGGCGGGGGTGAACACTGAAGCTTTCTTT	CASSLAGQAGVNTEAFF
.	.	TRBJ2-1	TRBV30	TGTGCCTGGAGGCTCCACAATGAGCAGTTCTTC	CAWRLHNEQFF
.	.	TRBJ1-1	TRBV28	TGTGCCAGCAACACAAAAATCTATATAGGAGGCACTGAAGCTTTCTTT	CASNTKIYIGGTEAFF
.	.	TRBJ2-2	TRBV6-5	TGTGCCAGCAGTTACTCACCTACGAACACCGGGGAGCTGTTTTTT	CASSYSPTNTGELFF
.	.	TRBJ2-2	TRBV7-3	TGTGCCAATTATAGGACAGATTACACCGGGGAGCTGTTTTTT	CANYRTDYTGELFF
.	.	TRBJ2-1	TRBV29-1	TGCAGCGTTGAACCGCACTCCTACAATGAGCAGTTCTTC	CSVEPHSYNEQFF
few	.	TRBJ2-1	TRBV15	TGTGCCACCAGCTCAACCACTAGGACTCAAATCCTAGACCCCACCTACAATGAGCAGTTCTTC	CATSSTTRTQILDPTYNEQFF
.	.	TRBJ1-1	TRBV10-2	TGCGCCAGCAAGGAGGCAGGCCACACTGAAGCTTTCTTT	CASKEAGHTEAFF
.	.	TRBJ2-5	TRBV7-3	TGTGCCAGCAGCTTAACGCGTCTCCATAATCACCGCGGGGAGACCCAGTACTTC	CASSLTRLHNHRGETQYF
.	TRBD2	TRBJ2-3	TRBV5-1	TGCGCCAGCAGCCTCCGGACTAGCGGGTTCTTGACAGATACGCAGTATTTT	CASSLRTSGFLTDTQYF
.	TRBD1	TRBJ1-5	TRBV6-5	TGTGCCAGCCGGGGACAGGGGCATCAGCCCCAGCATTTT	CASRGQGHQPQHF
.	.	TRBJ2-6	TRBV18	TGTGCCAGCTCACCGGCCCTTGGGACATCCTCTGGGGCCAACGTCCTGACTTTC	CASSPALGTSSGANVLTF
.	TRBD1	TRBJ1-2	TRBV6-6	TGTGCCAGCAGGACCGGGACAGCACTTGGCTACACCTTC	CASRTGTALGYTF
.	TRBD2	TRBJ2-1	TRBV6-6	TGTGCCAGCAGTTACTCGCGGGAGAGCTCCTACAATGAGCAGTTCTTC	CASSYSRESSYNEQFF
.	.	TRBJ2-2	TRBV16	TGTGCCAGCAGCCGCACGGGGGCTCGCGTCTCCGGGGAGCTGTTTTTT	CASSRTGARVSGELFF
.	.	TRBJ2-2	TRBV5-6	TGTGCCAGCAGCTTGGATCCCGGGGAGCTGTTTTTT	CASSLDPGELFF
.	TRBD2	TRBJ2-1	TRBV7-9	TGTGCCAGCAGCTTCACACTAGGGGGACTAGCGGACAATGAGCAGTTCTTC	CASSFTLGGLADNEQFF
.	TRBD1	TRBJ1-2	TRBV7-8	TGTGCCAGCAGCTTAGTCAACAGGGGGGATGGCTACACCTTC	CASSLVNRGDGYTF
once	TRBD2	TRBJ2-1	TRBV28	TGTGCCAGCAGTCCCCCGGGACTAGCGGATCTTGAGCAGTTCTTC	CASSPPGLADLEQFF
.	TRBD1	TRBJ1-1	TRBV6-5	TGTGCCAGCAGTTATCCAAGGACAGGGAGGGGGACTGAAGCTTTCTTT	CASSYPRTGRGTEAFF
.	.	TRBJ2-1	TRBV7-3	TGTGCCAGCAGCCAACTCCCGGGGGTAGGGAATGAGCAGTTCTTC	CASSQLPGVGNEQFF
.	.	TRBJ1-2	TRBV5-4	TGTGCCAGCAGCTCAGCGGGCCAAAGGGCGGCGGGCTACACCTTC	CASSSAGQRAAGYTF
.	.	TRBJ2-1	TRBV27	TGTGCCAGCAGTTGGGACGGATACAATGAGCAGTTCTTC	CASSWDGYNEQFF